The 6 T cell receptor beta chains presented below share a single source sample, sequenced in a study of blood T cells in healthy people across ages. The authors ran a second PCR of roughly 6 to 12 cycles using a sample-barcoded 5' primer and a J-beta primer mix. Each CDR3 protein gets one entry after TCRdb re-called the 5' RACE reads with MiXCR. The repertoire holds about 840,000 distinct CDR3 sequences, with 25% to 35% as singletons. This sample was also put to use in a study of T cells of mothers and their children.

Sequencing was done on a sample of blood. Receptors were obtained from a woman aged 40-49 years in good health.

This clonotype has a handful of counts. The chain is built from TRBV12-3 or TRBV12-4 and TRBJ2-4; D gene uncertain. The end of the DNA is better explained by TRBJ2-5, so the J call may be wrong. The CDR3 runs to 12 residues. The CDR3 nucleotides are TGTGCCAGCAGGTTGTTGGGAGAGACCCAGTACTTC. Amino acid sequence: CASRLLGETQYF.

This clonotype appeared a few times. The chain combines TRBV11-2 with TRBJ2-1; D call uncertain. The CDR3 is made up of 15 amino acids. Germline V CDR1 and CDR2: SGHAT, FQNNGV. Trimming cost V 4 bases and J 0 bases, with 10 bases left between them. The CDR3 DNA follows: TGTGCCAGCAGCTCCCAGTTAAACTCCTACAATGAGCAGTTCTTC. It specifies CASSSQLNSYNEQFF.

The chain has TRBV10-3 and TRBJ2-5; possible D gene TRBD1, 7 bases. Trimming pared 10 bases from V and 6 bases from J, leaving 18 bases between. Germline V gives CDR1 ENHRY, CDR2 SYGVKD. This CDR3 comprises 13 residues. CDR3: CATAGGPAKTQYF. The CDR3 bases are TGTGCCACCGCAGGGGGGCCTGCGAAGACCCAGTACTTC.

This clonotype was counted at least ten times. The J gene is TRBJ2-7, the V gene TRBV4-3; TRBD2 aligns across 7 bases. The CDR3 is made up of 16 amino acids. V shed 0 bases, J shed 0 bases, and the junction held 5 bases outside the gene matches. Germline CDR1 is LGHNA and CDR2 is YSLEER. The CDR3 protein is CASSQDPRTSSYEQYF. The CDR3 nucleotides are TGCGCCAGCAGCCAAGATCCGAGGACTAGCTCCTACGAGCAGTACTTC.

This clonotype was observed at least ten times. The genes are TRBV20-1 and TRBJ2-3, with 7 bases identical to TRBD2. Germline CDR1 DFQATT, CDR2 SNEGSKA (reference sequence). V gave up 2 bases and J gave up 3 bases; unmatched junction bases: 5. This CDR3 region has 14 residues. The CDR3 sequence is CSARRSGVTDTQYF. The DNA of the CDR3 is TGCAGTGCTAGAAGGAGCGGGGTGACAGATACGCAGTATTTT.

The V call is TRBV7-9, the J call TRBJ1-4; D remains ambiguous. Germline lookup yields CDR1 SEHNR and CDR2 FQNEAQ (reference sequence). V was cut by 2 bases and J by 8 bases, with 15 bases left in between. The CDR3 covers 15 residues. CDR3: CASSLSGSDSEKLFF. The CDR3 nucleotides read TGTGCCAGCAGCTTATCCGGTAGTGATAGCGAAAAACTGTTTTTT.